This T cell receptor (beta chain) was sequenced in a study of shared T cell receptors in the human thymus. V shed 8 bases and J 8 bases; nucleotides not matched to a gene: 12. This CDR3 region has 16 residues. Germline lookup yields CDR1 MNHEY and CDR2 SMNVEV (reference sequence). TCRdb keeps only in-frame clones here, not all; method: immunoSEQ multiplex PCR. Counted here are hundreds of thousands of clones, over 75% occurring once; the ten biggest clones make up over 0.008%. These same records also appear under a second study, on human thymus T cells. That report notes: In corrective heart surgery, resections were taken, and these provided the thymus tissue.

Sequencing input: thymocytes. The rearrangement joins TRBV27 to TRBJ2-1, with 13 bases fitting TRBD2. The clonotype originates from a boy younger than two with a congenital heart defect. DNA of the CDR3: TGTGCCAGCGGATTAACGCCGGGACTAGCGGGATATGAGCAGTTCTTC. It translates to CASGLTPGLAGYEQFF.